This T cell receptor (beta chain) was documented in a study of PD-L1 blockade in urothelial cancer. Turning to the study itself: Blood gave a median roughly 150,000 T cells.

The table came from immunoSEQ multiplex PCR; TCRdb's copy has only in-frame clones and leaves some out. In the table there are more than 60,000 clones, around nine tenths of which are singletons. The time point: peripheral blood 6 weeks after treatment start. J lost 4 bases, V lost 6 bases, and 14 bases had no gene match. The CDR3 is 17 amino acids. Germline-derived CDR1 and CDR2 are MDHEN and SYDVKM. The chain recombines TRBV28 with TRBJ2-2; 7 bases map to TRBD2. The sequencing here drew on PBMCs, taken around atezolizumab (anti-PD-L1) treatment. The receptor comes from a man in his sixties with urothelial cancer. The DNA of the CDR3 is TGTGCCAGCAGCCTACCGAGAATGGGGGGGACCACCGGGGAGCTGTTTTTT. The encoded protein is CASSLPRMGGTTGELFF.